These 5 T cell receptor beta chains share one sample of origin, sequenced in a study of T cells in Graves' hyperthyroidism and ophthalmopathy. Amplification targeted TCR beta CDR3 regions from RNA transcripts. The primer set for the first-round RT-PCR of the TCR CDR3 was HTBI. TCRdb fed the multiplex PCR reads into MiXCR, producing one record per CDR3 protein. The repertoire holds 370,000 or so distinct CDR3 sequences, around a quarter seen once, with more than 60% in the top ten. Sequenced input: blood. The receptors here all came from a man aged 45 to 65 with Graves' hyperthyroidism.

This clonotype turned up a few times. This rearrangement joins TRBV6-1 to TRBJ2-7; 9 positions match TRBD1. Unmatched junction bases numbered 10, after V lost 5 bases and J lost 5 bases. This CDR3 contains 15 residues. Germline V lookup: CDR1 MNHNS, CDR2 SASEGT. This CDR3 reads CASSFQTGGYHEQYF. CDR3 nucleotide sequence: TGTGCCAGCAGTTTCCAGACAGGGGGGTACCACGAGCAGTACTTC.

The CDR3 DNA is TGCGCCAGCAGCCCCCGGGGAGTCTACAATGAGCAGTTCTTC. Translated: CASSPRGVYNEQFF. The V gene is TRBV4-1, the J gene TRBJ2-1; the D gene is possibly TRBD2 (5 bases). Germline V lookup: CDR1 MGHRA, CDR2 YSYEKL. The V end lost 4 bases, the J end lost 3 bases, and 10 bases lay between the germline ends. The CDR3 runs 14 residues.

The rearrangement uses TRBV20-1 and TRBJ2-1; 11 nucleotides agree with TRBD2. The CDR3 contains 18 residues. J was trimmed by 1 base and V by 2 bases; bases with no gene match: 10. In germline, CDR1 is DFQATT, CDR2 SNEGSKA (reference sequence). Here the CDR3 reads CSARSFSGRASSYNEQFF. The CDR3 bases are TGCAGTGCTAGATCGTTTAGCGGGAGGGCCTCGTCCTACAATGAGCAGTTCTTC.

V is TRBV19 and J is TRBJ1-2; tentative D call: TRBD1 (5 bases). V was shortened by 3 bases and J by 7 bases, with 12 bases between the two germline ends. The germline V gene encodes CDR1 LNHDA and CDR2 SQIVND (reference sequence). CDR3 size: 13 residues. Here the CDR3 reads CASSMRTGRGYTF. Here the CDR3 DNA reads TGTGCCAGTAGTATGAGAACAGGACGTGGCTACACCTTC. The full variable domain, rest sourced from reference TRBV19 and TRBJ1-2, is DGGITQSPKYLFRKEGQNVTLSCEQNLNHDAMYWYRQDPGQGLRLIYYSQIVNDFQKGDIAEGYSVSREKKESFPLTVTSAQKNPTAFYLCASSMRTGRGYTFGSGTRLTVV.

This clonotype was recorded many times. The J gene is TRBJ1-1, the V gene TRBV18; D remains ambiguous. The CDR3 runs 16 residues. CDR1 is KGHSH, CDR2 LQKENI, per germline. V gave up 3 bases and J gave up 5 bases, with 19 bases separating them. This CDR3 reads CASSPKPRPGGTEAFF. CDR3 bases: TGTGCCAGCTCACCCAAACCGAGACCAGGAGGGACTGAAGCTTTCTTT.